Sequencing of this TCR beta chain was carried out in a study of T-cell memory formation after mild COVID-19. Study-level results: Confirmation was lacking for SARS-CoV-2 specificity of second-wave clones that peaked on day 37. The pre-infection memory compartment contained some responding clones, suggesting cross-reactive memory joined.

This clonotype turned up a few times. The antigen remains undetermined. MiXCR, run by TCRdb on the 5' RACE reads, gives a single entry per CDR3 protein. The table has about 170,000 distinct CDR3 sequences, about an eighth seen once. This receptor was obtained from a young man who had mild COVID-19 (a few samples of this study predate the infection). Cell type and time point are not known. Sequencing was carried out using PBMCs or a T cell subset sorted from them (not recorded which).

In DNA form, the CDR3 reads TGTGCCAGCGGGGGGGGCAGGGAGGCTTTCTTT. Translating gives CASGGGREAFF. J is TRBJ1-1 and V is TRBV12-3 or TRBV12-4; tentative D call: TRBD1 (6 bases). This CDR3 has 11 residues. The ends were cut back, 8 bases at V and 11 bases at J, with 15 bases in the middle.